Listed below are T cell receptor beta chains from one sample, sequenced in a study of T cells expressing NK-cell markers. After re-calling the 5' RACE reads, TCRdb lists one entry per CDR3 protein, DNA absent. The sample has 500,000 to 600,000 distinct CDR3 sequences, and its top ten clones hold approximately 3.6%. Specimen: blood T cells: a sorted CD56 or NKG2C T cell subset, CD4+ or CD8+ T cells, or bulk PBMC T cells (not recorded which). The source of these receptors is a man aged 18 to 29 in good health. Each CDR3 is given with its conserved first and last residue. The order of the fields is J gene, V gene, CDR3 protein.

J gene: TRBJ2-5
V gene: TRBV29-1
CDR3 protein: CSVEVDWAFDQETQYF

J gene: TRBJ2-5
V gene: TRBV11-2
CDR3 protein: CASTAQGNQETQYF

J gene: TRBJ2-1
V gene: TRBV20-1
CDR3 protein: CSAHVAGPSSYNEQFF

J gene: TRBJ2-3
V gene: TRBV5-1
CDR3 protein: CASSLASYPDTQYF

J gene: TRBJ2-1
V gene: TRBV12-3/TRBV12-4
CDR3 protein: CASSLVGAGGYNEQFF

J gene: TRBJ2-1
V gene: TRBV2
CDR3 protein: CASNLAGANEQFF

J gene: TRBJ1-2
V gene: TRBV3-1
CDR3 protein: CASSLSGGRSYGYTF

J gene: TRBJ2-5
V gene: TRBV20-1
CDR3 protein: CSARDAGETQYF

J gene: TRBJ1-1
V gene: TRBV7-2
CDR3 protein: CASSFSQNTEAFF

J gene: TRBJ2-5
V gene: TRBV4-1
CDR3 protein: CASSPPDGSRETQYF

J gene: TRBJ2-4
V gene: TRBV7-8
CDR3 protein: CASSPMVTALAKNIQYF

J gene: TRBJ2-1
V gene: TRBV12-3/TRBV12-4
CDR3 protein: CASSFRDWPPNEQFF

J gene: TRBJ2-7
V gene: TRBV6-1
CDR3 protein: CASSKGTSGSYEQYF

J gene: TRBJ2-7
V gene: TRBV20-1
CDR3 protein: CSARPGSTYEQYF

J gene: TRBJ2-1
V gene: TRBV12-3/TRBV12-4
CDR3 protein: CASSLAGTGDNEQFF

J gene: TRBJ1-6
V gene: TRBV5-1
CDR3 protein: CASSLEGRGSPLHF

J gene: TRBJ2-5
V gene: TRBV7-9
CDR3 protein: CASSLELGAWDQTQYF

J gene: TRBJ2-5
V gene: TRBV6-1
CDR3 protein: CASSRRTVQETQYF

J gene: TRBJ1-2
V gene: TRBV7-9
CDR3 protein: CASSFSENYGYTF

J gene: TRBJ2-4
V gene: TRBV2
CDR3 protein: CASSLTGRTKLENIQYF

J gene: TRBJ1-1
V gene: TRBV5-1
CDR3 protein: CASSSGTGTLEAFF

J gene: TRBJ1-1
V gene: TRBV4-1
CDR3 protein: CASSQGGEAFF

J gene: TRBJ1-1
V gene: TRBV25-1
CDR3 protein: CASGLGVATEAFF

J gene: TRBJ1-1
V gene: TRBV27
CDR3 protein: CASSHAQGAPDTEAFF

J gene: TRBJ2-1
V gene: TRBV20-1
CDR3 protein: CSAPRTSGSYNEQFF

J gene: TRBJ2-7
V gene: TRBV27
CDR3 protein: CASSLYSGRVYF

J gene: TRBJ2-5
V gene: TRBV29-1
CDR3 protein: CSVEVWWKETQYF

J gene: TRBJ1-2
V gene: TRBV11-3
CDR3 protein: CASSLWDMYGYTF

J gene: TRBJ2-3
V gene: TRBV9
CDR3 protein: CASSSPPALAGEADTQYF

J gene: TRBJ2-7
V gene: TRBV7-8
CDR3 protein: CASSLGSAGEQYF

J gene: TRBJ2-7
V gene: TRBV27
CDR3 protein: CASSLFLGYEQYF

J gene: TRBJ1-5
V gene: TRBV9
CDR3 protein: CASSPRDQPQHF

J gene: TRBJ2-1
V gene: TRBV29-1
CDR3 protein: CSVEGSPSGYITMKQFF

J gene: TRBJ2-3
V gene: TRBV7-8
CDR3 protein: CASSSGREGQDTQYF

J gene: TRBJ1-1
V gene: TRBV29-1
CDR3 protein: CSVLDKTNTEAFF

J gene: TRBJ2-5
V gene: TRBV28
CDR3 protein: CATGTGQETQYF

J gene: TRBJ2-7
V gene: TRBV15
CDR3 protein: CATSRTGQSYEQYF

J gene: TRBJ2-7
V gene: TRBV28
CDR3 protein: CATTAGTGGSEQYF

J gene: TRBJ2-3
V gene: TRBV4-1
CDR3 protein: CASSHDSLAGGIPDTQYF

J gene: TRBJ2-3
V gene: TRBV10-3
CDR3 protein: CATVASGSADTQYF

J gene: TRBJ2-1
V gene: TRBV20-1
CDR3 protein: CSAIKVGVYNEQFF

J gene: TRBJ1-5
V gene: TRBV28
CDR3 protein: CASSQNYQPQHF

J gene: TRBJ1-2
V gene: TRBV12-3/TRBV12-4
CDR3 protein: CASTPGHTGYGYTF

J gene: TRBJ2-1
V gene: TRBV12-3/TRBV12-4
CDR3 protein: CASSPSQRPLNEQFF

J gene: TRBJ2-1
V gene: TRBV20-1
CDR3 protein: CSAREPDRADEQFF

J gene: TRBJ2-7
V gene: TRBV24-1
CDR3 protein: CATSDSTSSYEQYF

J gene: TRBJ2-5
V gene: TRBV7-9
CDR3 protein: CASSSRQHSKETQYF

J gene: TRBJ2-7
V gene: TRBV7-2
CDR3 protein: CASSLVETATYEQYF

J gene: TRBJ2-1
V gene: TRBV7-2
CDR3 protein: CASSLEGLALGNEQFF

J gene: TRBJ2-7
V gene: TRBV7-6
CDR3 protein: CASSLGGGVLIYEQYF

J gene: TRBJ1-1
V gene: TRBV20-1
CDR3 protein: CSARDPGQGRMNTEAFF

J gene: TRBJ2-7
V gene: TRBV3-1
CDR3 protein: CASSQDHASGSYEQYF